The TCR beta chain described here comes from a study of T cells in localized non-small cell lung cancer. Repertoires were generated with immunoSEQ multiplex PCR, while TCRdb's copy carries only in-frame clones and drops some. The sample contains 100,000 to 150,000 clones, about 90% of which appear only once. General observations from the study: Turning up in adjacent lung were a median about 61 of the top 100 tumor clones. T cell clonality was highest in uninvolved adjacent lung, above tumor. Increased T cell density in blood showed an association with longer overall survival. The tumor had only one region sequenced, so heterogeneity remains possible.

This clone was observed a single time. Its antigen is still unknown. Germline CDR1 and CDR2: MNHNS and SASEGT. The CDR3 contains 14 residues. The V end was cut by 6 bases, the J end by 4 bases, with 15 bases between. The receptor's source is a female donor older than 55 with stage I lung adenocarcinoma. This specimen consisted of peripheral blood, obtained before any cancer treatment. This chain connects TRBV6-1 to TRBJ2-5; maybe TRBD2 (6 bases). The DNA for the CDR3 is TGTGCCAGCAGGAAAGTCGGGGGAATAGAGACCCAGTACTTC. Its translation: CASRKVGGIETQYF.